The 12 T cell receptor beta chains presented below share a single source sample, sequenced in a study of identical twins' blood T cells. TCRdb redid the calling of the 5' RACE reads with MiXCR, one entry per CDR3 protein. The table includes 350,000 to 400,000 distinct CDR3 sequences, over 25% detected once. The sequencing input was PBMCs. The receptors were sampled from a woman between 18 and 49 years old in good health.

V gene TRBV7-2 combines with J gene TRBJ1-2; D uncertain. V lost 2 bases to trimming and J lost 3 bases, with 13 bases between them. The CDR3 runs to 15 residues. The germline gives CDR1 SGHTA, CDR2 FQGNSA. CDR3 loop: CASSLFGRTHYGYTF. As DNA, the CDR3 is TGTGCCAGCAGCTTATTTGGCAGGACCCACTATGGCTACACCTTC.

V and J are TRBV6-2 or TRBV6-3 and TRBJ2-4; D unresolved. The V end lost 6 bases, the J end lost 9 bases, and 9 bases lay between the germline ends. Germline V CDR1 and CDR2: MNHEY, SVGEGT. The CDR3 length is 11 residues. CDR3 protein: CASRRDGIQYF. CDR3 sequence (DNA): TGTGCCAGCAGACGAGATGGCATTCAGTACTTC.

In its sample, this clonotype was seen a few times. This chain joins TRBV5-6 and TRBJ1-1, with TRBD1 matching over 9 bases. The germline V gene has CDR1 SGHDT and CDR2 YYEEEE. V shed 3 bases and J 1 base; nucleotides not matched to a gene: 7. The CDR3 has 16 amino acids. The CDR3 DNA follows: TGTGCCAGCAGCTCCTTGACAGGGGGTCAGAACACTGAAGCTTTCTTT. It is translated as CASSSLTGGQNTEAFF. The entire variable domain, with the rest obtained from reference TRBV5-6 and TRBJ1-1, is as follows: DAGVTQSPTHLIKTRGQQVTLRCSPKSGHDTVSWYQQALGQGPQFIFQYYEEEERQRGNFPDRFSGHQFPNYSSELNVNALLLGDSALYLCASSSLTGGQNTEAFFGQGTRLTVV.

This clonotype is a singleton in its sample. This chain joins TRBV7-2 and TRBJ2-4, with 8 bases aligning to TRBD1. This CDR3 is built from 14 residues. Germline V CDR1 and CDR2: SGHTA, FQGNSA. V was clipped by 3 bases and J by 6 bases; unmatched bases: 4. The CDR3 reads CASSFTGGRNIQYF. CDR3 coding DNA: TGTGCCAGCAGCTTCACAGGGGGGAGAAACATTCAGTACTTC.

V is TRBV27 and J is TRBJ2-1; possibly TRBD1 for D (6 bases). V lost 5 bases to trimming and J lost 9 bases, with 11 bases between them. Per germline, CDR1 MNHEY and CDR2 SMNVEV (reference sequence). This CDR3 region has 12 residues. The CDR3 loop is CASSLIRGEQFF. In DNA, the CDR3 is TGTGCCAGCAGTCTAATCAGGGGTGAGCAGTTCTTC.

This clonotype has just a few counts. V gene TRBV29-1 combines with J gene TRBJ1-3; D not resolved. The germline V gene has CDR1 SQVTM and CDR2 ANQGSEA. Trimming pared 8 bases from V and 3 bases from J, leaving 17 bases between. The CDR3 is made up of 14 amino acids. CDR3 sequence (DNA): TGCAGCTCCTGGACTCGATTAAGTGGAAACACCATATATTTT. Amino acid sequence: CSSWTRLSGNTIYF.

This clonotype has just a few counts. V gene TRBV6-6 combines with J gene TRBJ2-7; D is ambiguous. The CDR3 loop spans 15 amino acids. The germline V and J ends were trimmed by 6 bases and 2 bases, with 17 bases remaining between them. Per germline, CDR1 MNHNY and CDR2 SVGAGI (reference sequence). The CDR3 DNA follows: TGTGCCAGCAGCCCCCGTGCCATGGGCCCCTACGAGCAGTACTTC. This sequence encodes CASSPRAMGPYEQYF.

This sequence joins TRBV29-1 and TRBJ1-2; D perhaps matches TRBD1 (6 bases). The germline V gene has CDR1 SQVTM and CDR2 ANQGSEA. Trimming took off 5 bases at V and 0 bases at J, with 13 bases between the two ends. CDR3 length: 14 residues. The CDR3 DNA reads TGCAGCGTTCCCGGGACACTCTCTAACTATGGCTACACCTTC. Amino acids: CSVPGTLSNYGYTF.

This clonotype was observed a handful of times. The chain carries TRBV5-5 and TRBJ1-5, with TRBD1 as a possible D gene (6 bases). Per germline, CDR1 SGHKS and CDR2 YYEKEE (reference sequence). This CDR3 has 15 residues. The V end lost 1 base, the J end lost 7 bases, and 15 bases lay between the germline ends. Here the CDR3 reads CASSLTDRPQQPQHF. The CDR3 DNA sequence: TGTGCCAGCAGCTTGACAGACAGGCCCCAACAGCCCCAGCATTTT.

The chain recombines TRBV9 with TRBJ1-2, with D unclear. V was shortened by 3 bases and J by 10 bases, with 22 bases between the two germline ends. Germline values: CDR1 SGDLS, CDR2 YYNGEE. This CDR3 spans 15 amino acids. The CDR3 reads CASSALSVNMVDYTF. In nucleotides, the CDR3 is TGTGCCAGCAGCGCCCTCTCTGTGAATATGGTCGACTACACCTTC. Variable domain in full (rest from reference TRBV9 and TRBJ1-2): DSGVTQTPKHLITATGQRVTLRCSPRSGDLSVYWYQQSLDQGLQFLIQYYNGEERAKGNILERFSAQQFPDLHSELNLSSLELGDSALYFCASSALSVNMVDYTFGSGTRLTVV.

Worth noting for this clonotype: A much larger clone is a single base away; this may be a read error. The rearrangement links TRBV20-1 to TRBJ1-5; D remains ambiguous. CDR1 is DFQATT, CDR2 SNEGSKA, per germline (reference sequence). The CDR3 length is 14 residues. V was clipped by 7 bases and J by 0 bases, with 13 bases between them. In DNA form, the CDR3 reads TGCAGTGTTATTGCCGGGAATAGCAATCAGCCCCAGCATTTT. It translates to CSVIAGNSNQPQHF.

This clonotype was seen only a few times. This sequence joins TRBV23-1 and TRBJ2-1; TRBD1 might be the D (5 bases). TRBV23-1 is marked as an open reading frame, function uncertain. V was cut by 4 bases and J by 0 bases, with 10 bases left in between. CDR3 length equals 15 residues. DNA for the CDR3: TGCGCCAGCAGTCCCAACAGGAGCTCCTACAATGAGCAGTTCTTC. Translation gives CASSPNRSSYNEQFF.